The 7 T cell receptor beta chains below were found in one sample sequenced in a study of blood T cell repertoires in COVID-19. Here immunoSEQ multiplex PCR was the method, and the copy in TCRdb shows in-frame clones only, minus some. Seen here are some 76,000 clones, around nine tenths observed once, and the top ten hold 5% to 6.5%. The sequenced material came from peripheral blood. These receptors were obtained from a woman aged 18-29 years with acute or convalescent COVID-19.

The chain carries TRBV7-6 and TRBJ2-3; 7 nucleotides line up with TRBD2. This CDR3 spans 16 amino acids. The germline V gene has CDR1 SGHVS and CDR2 FNYEAQ. The V segment lost 5 bases and the J segment 1 base; nucleotides outside the gene matches: 9. CDR3 protein: CASSEGPAGGTDTQYF. The CDR3 nucleotides are TGTGCCAGCAGCGAAGGACCGGCGGGGGGCACAGATACGCAGTATTTT.

This rearrangement joins TRBV7-9 to TRBJ1-1, with no clear D. V dropped 5 bases and J dropped 2 bases, with 6 bases sitting between them. The germline gives CDR1 SEHNR, CDR2 FQNEAQ (reference sequence). CDR3 size: 12 residues. CDR3 DNA sequence: TGTGCCAGCAGCAAACAAAACACTGAAGCTTTCTTT. Residues: CASSKQNTEAFF.

This chain connects TRBV30 to TRBJ2-5; D gene ambiguous. This CDR3 spans 12 amino acids. V was cut by 5 bases and J by 1 base, with 8 bases left in between. Germline assignment: CDR1 GTSNPN and CDR2 SVGIG (reference sequence). The CDR3 DNA reads TGTGCCTGGTCAACTGCCCAAGAGACCCAGTACTTC. Translation gives CAWSTAQETQYF.

The rearrangement joins TRBV4-3 to TRBJ2-1; 9 positions match TRBD1. V was clipped by 4 bases and J by 0 bases; unmatched bases: 4. Looked up from germline, CDR1 is LGHNA and CDR2 is YSLEER. CDR3 length equals 16 residues. The CDR3 DNA reads as TGCGCCAGCAGCCCGGAGGGACAGGGCTCCTACAATGAGCAGTTCTTC. This gives the protein CASSPEGQGSYNEQFF.

This chain joins TRBV5-1 and TRBJ1-3, with D maybe TRBD1 (5 bases). The CDR3 runs to 14 residues. The V end was cut by 6 bases, the J end by 2 bases, with 12 bases between. Germline-derived CDR1 and CDR2 are SGHRS and YFSETQ. CDR3 loop: CASTFGGAGNTIYF. CDR3 coding DNA: TGCGCCAGCACGTTTGGGGGGGCTGGAAACACCATATATTTT.

This sequence joins TRBV3-1 (or the pseudogene TRBV3-2) and TRBJ1-2, with 7 nucleotides matching TRBD1. V trimming: 3 bases; J trimming: 8 bases; junction bases outside the gene matches: 3. The CDR3 has 12 amino acids. Germline CDR1 LGHDT, CDR2 YNNKEL (reference sequence). CDR3 sequence: CASSQGTVGYTF. CDR3 nucleotide sequence: TGTGCCAGCAGCCAGGGGACAGTGGGCTACACCTTC.

The rearrangement uses TRBV30 and TRBJ2-5; 15 bases fit TRBD2. CDR3 length: 16 residues. The germline gives CDR1 GTSNPN, CDR2 SVGIG (reference sequence). The J segment lost 3 bases and the V segment lost 5 bases, leaving 7 bases of the junction unmatched. CDR3 loop: CAWGLAGGPSKETQYF. The CDR3 region has the DNA TGTGCCTGGGGACTAGCGGGAGGGCCGAGCAAAGAGACCCAGTACTTC.